This T cell receptor beta chain is from a study of T cells in Graves' hyperthyroidism and ophthalmopathy (dated by TCRdb to the late 2010s). Regarding the study in general: Peripheral blood samples were taken at the time of initial diagnosis, prior to any treatment. In addition, the study compared T-cell repertoires in thyroid tissue and in blood from a handful of Graves' hyperthyroidism patients. After sampling, hyperthyroidism patients received methimazole starting at 30 mg daily, and ophthalmopathy patients received high-dose intravenous methylprednisolone. To identify distinguishing TCR V-J signatures, a discovery cohort of about 100 patients was used, comprising 43 with Graves' ophthalmopathy and 55 to 65 with stable Graves' hyperthyroidism. For training and testing, the roughly 100 patients in the discovery cohort were randomly divided in a 7:3 ratio. TCR Vbeta CDR3 sequencing of 130 to 150 peripheral blood samples (under 45 ophthalmopathy, 75 to 80 hyperthyroidism and roughly 17 progressor patients) is reported in the paper. Prospective prediction of ophthalmopathy was tested in an independent validation cohort of approximately 19 hyperthyroidism patients and around 16 patients who later progressed to ophthalmopathy.

Moderately to severely active disease, a Clinical Activity Score of at least 3, a NOSPECS grade of at least 4, and a duration under 3 months were present in ophthalmopathy patients. Exclusion was applied to patients with uncontrolled infections, other autoimmune diseases, pregnancy or lactation. Diagnoses relied on clinical symptoms, serum thyroxine and TRAb, thyroid ultrasound and orbital computed tomography. PBMCs were isolated from roughly 10 ml of fresh peripheral blood by Ficoll-Paque density gradient centrifugation. Total RNA was extracted using Trizol reagent, and RNA quality was assessed on an Agilent 2100 Bioanalyzer. Taken from the germline V gene (reference sequence), the CDR1 and CDR2 loops are MNHNY and SVGAGI. The CDR3 measures 15 amino acids from cysteine to phenylalanine. Solely the CDR3 DNA is kept, with 45 bases framed from the first base. Germline trimming amounts to 1 base on V and 7 bases on J, with 5 as the count of junction bases outside the gene matches.

In its sample, this clonotype was seen a few times. This receptor's antigen is unknown. No base qualities exist here, and no much larger clone lies one base off it. The TCR beta CDR3 regions were amplified from the RNA transcripts. The first round of RT-PCR for the TCR CDR3 was performed with the HTBI primer set and the Qiagen OneStep RT-PCR kit. Libraries were constructed in a second round of multiplex PCR, after which size selection and purification were performed. Paired-end sequencing of the libraries was performed with 100 bp reads on an Illumina HiSeq2000. Concerning the study's data processing: SOAPnuke was used to process the raw data, with reads discarded if the reads contained adapters or uncalled bases, had a mean Phred below 15, or lacked an exact constant-primer or identifier match. COPE v1.2.5 was used to merge the high-quality paired reads, and each unique nucleotide sequence was defined as a clonotype. MiTCR v1.1 was used to align clonotypes to the IMGT TRBV, TRBD and TRBJ reference segments. Analysis was restricted to V-J combinations with a frequency above 0.0001, which covered 99.2% of repertoires. The TCS score was defined as F50 (clonal expansion) divided by E x V (chaos), with BLOSUM62-based TCRdist calculated between CDR3 peptides within each V-J. Welch's t-statistics and random forest reduced around 510 V-J features to roughly 13, which were used in a naive Bayes classifier (R e1071). Through fastp at Q25 and MiXCR, TCRdb rebuilt clones from the public reads, retaining in-frame beta chains. Every entry covers one CDR3 protein and lists the most common genes and DNA from its rows. In this record, the V and J calls reflect TCRdb's handling and not the investigators' own analysis. The table for this sample lists 450,000 to 500,000 distinct CDR3 sequences; about 20% of them were counted only once. Approximately 49% of the sample is taken by the ten largest.

Beyond this particular receptor, the publication reports: A model built on a 13 V-J signature distinguished ophthalmopathy from stable hyperthyroidism, reaching around 88% sensitivity and 81.08% specificity in cross-validation and 80%/75% in testing. During validation, the model predicted progression to ophthalmopathy a median of approximately 7 months ahead of onset, with 70.59% sensitivity and about 72% specificity. Sample size was not statistically predetermined, and blinding of investigators to group allocation was not performed. Most expanded thyroid clonotypes (frequency above 0.001) were also detected in blood, suggesting blood repertoires may reflect thyroid immune responses.

Recombination linked TRBV6-6 to TRBJ2-1; 9 bases in the junction line up with TRBD1. The TCR originated in a woman aged 70 to 79 with Graves' ophthalmopathy. The sequenced sample was blood. This receptor has the CDR3 CASSYYGTGRNEQFF. In nucleotide form, the sequence is TGTGCCAGCAGTTACTACGGGACAGGGAGGAATGAGCAGTTCTTC.